This TCR beta chain was documented in a study of CD8 T cells in ankylosing spondylitis. Study-level findings and limits: Among TCR beta sequences, a motif of 7 to 9 highly homologous variants appeared characteristic of ankylosing spondylitis blood. Existing reports had already noted some motif variants in reactive arthritis synovial fluid and blood. Significant enrichment of disease-linked clones was reportedly seen in matched ankylosing spondylitis synovial fluid.

Looked up from germline, CDR1 is SGHRS and CDR2 is YFSETQ. The CDR3 is 13 residues long. Losses at the gene ends were 5 bases for V and 7 bases for J; bases not matched to a gene: 2. Note on this clonotype: Its antigen is as yet unknown.

Preparation of TCR beta libraries was done by quantitative 5'-RACE with molecular barcodes. TCRdb fed the 5' RACE reads into MiXCR, producing one record per CDR3 protein. The data hold roughly 400,000 distinct CDR3 sequences, with under 25% observed a single time. The sequencing input was blood, either unsorted or a sorted T cell fraction (not recorded which). The clonotype comes from a male donor with ankylosing spondylitis. The chain uses TRBV5-1 and TRBJ1-6, with 8 nucleotides matching TRBD1. The CDR3 DNA reads TGCGCCAGCAGGTCAGGGGGCAATTCACCCCTCCACTTT. Amino acids: CASRSGGNSPLHF. The whole variable domain, filled in from reference TRBV5-1 and TRBJ1-6, reads KAGVTQTPRYLIKTRGQQVTLSCSPISGHRSVSWYQQTPGQGLQFLFEYFSETQRNKGNFPGRFSGRQFSNSRSEMNVSTLELGDSALYLCASRSGGNSPLHFGNGTRLTVT.